These 25 T cell receptor beta chains originate from one sample sequenced in a study of blood T cell repertoires in COVID-19. Profiled with immunoSEQ multiplex PCR; TCRdb holds only in-frame clones, not every one. The data contain 200,000 or so clones, 84% of them seen just once; the ten biggest clones take up less than 6.5%. Sequenced input: peripheral blood. These receptors were collected from a woman in her sixties or seventies who had recovered from COVID-19.

This chain links TRBV2 with TRBJ1-1, with D perhaps TRBD1 (5 bases). The V gene lost 7 bases and the J gene lost 5 bases, with 14 bases spanning the gap. Germline V gives CDR1 SNHLY, CDR2 FYNNEI. The CDR3 is made up of 13 amino acids. CDR3 bases: TGTGCCAGCATTGCCAGGGTAGGGACTGAAGCTTTCTTT. It codes for CASIARVGTEAFF.

This sequence joins TRBV27 and TRBJ2-2; tentative D call: TRBD1 (6 bases). V was trimmed by 7 bases and J by 4 bases, leaving 13 bases between them. CDR3 length: 14 residues. The germline V gene has CDR1 MNHEY and CDR2 SMNVEV (reference sequence). The CDR3 loop is CASTTGSVTGELFF. The CDR3 DNA follows: TGTGCCAGCACCACAGGGTCCGTCACCGGGGAGCTGTTTTTT.

The rearrangement joins TRBV6-5 to TRBJ2-5; 9 bases fit TRBD2. The V and J ends lost 7 bases and 2 bases, in that order; junction bases with no gene match: 8. CDR1 and CDR2 from the germline V gene are MNHEY and SVGAGI. The CDR3 contains 15 residues. The CDR3 is CASTPPGLAQETQYF. The CDR3 nucleotides read TGTGCCAGCACCCCACCGGGACTAGCACAAGAGACCCAGTACTTC.

This clone is a singleton in its sample. The rearrangement joins TRBV12-1 to TRBJ2-1; the table's TRBD2 call for D was not verified on the DNA. TRBV12-1 is designated a pseudogene. CDR3 size: 17 residues. CDR3 amino acids: CASSITRSGGSYNEQFF. The CDR3 nucleotides read TGTGCCAGCAGCATAACCCGTAGCGGGGGTTCCTACAATGAGCAGTTCTTC.

This clone appeared a single time. The rearrangement links TRBV29-1 to TRBJ1-2, with 10 bases aligning to TRBD1. The length of the CDR3 is 14 residues. V lost 6 bases, J lost 6 bases, and 10 bases stayed unmatched. Germline assignment: CDR1 SQVTM and CDR2 ANQGSEA. CDR3 residues: CSVAPTGGDHGYTF. CDR3 sequence (DNA): TGCAGCGTAGCCCCGACAGGGGGCGACCATGGCTACACCTTC.

The chain couples TRBV6-2 or TRBV6-3 to TRBJ2-5, with TRBD2 matching over 8 bases. CDR1 is MNHEY, CDR2 SVGEGT, per germline. The CDR3 spans 18 residues. With 1 base clipped from V and 0 bases from J, the junction kept 10 bases outside the gene matches. The DNA for the CDR3 is TGTGCCAGCAGTTACTGGGTGGCGGGGGGACACAACCAAGAGACCCAGTACTTC. It encodes CASSYWVAGGHNQETQYF.

The chain employs TRBV9 and TRBJ2-5, with TRBD1 identical over 7 bases. The CDR3 length is 14 residues. Per germline, CDR1 SGDLS and CDR2 YYNGEE. V was clipped by 1 base and J by 5 bases; unmatched bases: 5. The CDR3 bases are TGTGCCAGCAGCGTACAGGGGGACCGGGAGACCCAGTACTTC. Protein: CASSVQGDRETQYF.

The chain uses TRBV15 and TRBJ1-2, with D possibly being TRBD1 (5 bases). The germline V gene has CDR1 LNHNV and CDR2 YYDKDF (reference sequence). V was clipped by 0 bases and J by 7 bases, with 12 bases between them. This CDR3 contains 14 residues. The CDR3 is CATSRDRAGSGYTF. The CDR3 DNA follows: TGTGCCACCAGCAGAGATCGGGCAGGGTCTGGCTACACCTTC.

This clone showed up just once. The chain uses TRBV9 and TRBJ2-1; D remains ambiguous. There are 12 residues in the CDR3. Trimming left V 3 bases short and J 3 bases short, with 4 bases between. Germline V CDR1 and CDR2: SGDLS, YYNGEE. CDR3 protein: CASSGSYNEQFF. CDR3 coding DNA: TGTGCCAGCAGCGGGAGCTACAATGAGCAGTTCTTC.

The chain is built from TRBV15 and TRBJ1-3; 9 bases match TRBD1. The germline V gene encodes CDR1 LNHNV and CDR2 YYDKDF (reference sequence). V trimming: 7 bases; J trimming: 15 bases; junction bases outside the gene matches: 4. This CDR3 is built from 10 residues. In DNA, the CDR3 is TGTGCCACCACGGGGACAGGGAAATATTTT. Translation: CATTGTGKYF.

The chain links TRBV30 to TRBJ1-1; 9 bases fit TRBD1. V lost 2 bases and J lost 7; bases outside the gene matches: 11. The CDR3 is 15 residues long. Germline V gene lookup returns CDR1 GTSNPN and CDR2 SVGIG (reference sequence). The CDR3 reads CAWSMGQGIACEAFF. Here the CDR3 DNA reads TGTGCCTGGAGTATGGGACAGGGTATAGCATGTGAAGCTTTCTTT.

The gene calls are TRBV7-3 and TRBJ2-1; a weak D match, TRBD1 (5 bases). V lost 5 bases, J lost 10 bases, and 15 bases lay in between. Germline lookup yields CDR1 SGHTA and CDR2 FQGTGA. This CDR3 contains 13 residues. The CDR3 sequence: CASSPTVHREQFF. As DNA, the CDR3 is TGTGCCAGCAGCCCAACAGTCCACAGGGAGCAGTTCTTC.

This clone was detected once. The chain combines TRBV7-2 with TRBJ1-1, with TRBD1 matching over 12 bases. The CDR3 is 16 amino acids. CDR1 and CDR2 from the germline V gene are SGHTA and FQGNSA. Trimming cost V 5 bases and J 4 bases; bases outside gene matches: 8. CDR3 sequence (DNA): TGTGCCAGCAGCCCAGGGACAGGGGGCCCGGGCACTGAAGCTTTCTTT. This encodes CASSPGTGGPGTEAFF.

The J gene is TRBJ1-1, the V gene TRBV18; D not resolved. The germline CDR1 and CDR2 sequences are KGHSH and LQKENI. Between the trimmed V and J ends, which lost 5 bases and 5 bases, there was a span of 15 bases. This CDR3 contains 14 residues. Here the CDR3 reads CASSVPGELTEAFF. DNA of the CDR3: TGTGCCAGCTCAGTACCGGGAGAACTGACTGAAGCTTTCTTT.

This clone was seen a single time. The chain joins TRBV5-1 to TRBJ1-3; 7 bases map to TRBD1. Per the germline V gene, CDR1 is SGHRS and CDR2 is YFSETQ. Trimming cost V 0 bases and J 6 bases; bases outside gene matches: 6. There are 15 residues in the CDR3. In DNA form, the CDR3 reads TGCGCCAGCAGCTTGGGACAGGGCGAAGAAAACACCATATATTTT. Translating gives CASSLGQGEENTIYF.

This chain connects TRBV5-1 to TRBJ2-2; D unclear. The CDR3 runs 15 residues. Germline lookup yields CDR1 SGHRS and CDR2 YFSETQ. V was trimmed by 0 bases and J by 0 bases, leaving 6 bases between them. In DNA form, the CDR3 reads TGCGCCAGCAGCTTGGCCCCCGCGAACACCGGGGAGCTGTTTTTT. Translating it yields CASSLAPANTGELFF.

This clone was recorded once. The chain joins TRBV7-2 to TRBJ2-3; 12 bases match TRBD2. V shed 0 bases and J 2 bases; nucleotides not matched to a gene: 9. CDR3 length: 19 residues. CDR1 and CDR2 (germline): SGHTA, FQGNSA. The CDR3 region has the DNA TGTGCCAGCAGCTTAGCTTATCCGACTAGCGGGGGAATCACAGATACGCAGTATTTT. Translated: CASSLAYPTSGGITDTQYF. The full variable domain, in which reference TRBV7-2 and TRBJ2-3 provide the parts outside the CDR3, is GAGVSQSPSNKVTEKGKDVELRCDPISGHTALYWYRQSLGQGLEFLIYFQGNSAPDKSGLPSDRFSAERTGGSVSTLTIQRTQQEDSAVYLCASSLAYPTSGGITDTQYFGPGTRLTVL.

The CDR3 reads CASSLRGGVDTQYF. In DNA, the CDR3 is TGTGCCAGCAGCTTGCGCGGGGGGGTAGATACGCAGTATTTT. This rearrangement joins TRBV5-4 to TRBJ2-3; 9 nucleotides align to TRBD2. Germline trimming cut 1 base from V and 5 bases from J; bases unmatched to any gene: 2. This CDR3 comprises 14 residues. Germline CDR1 SGHNT, CDR2 YYREEE (reference sequence).

The chain has TRBV5-5 and TRBJ1-6, with D possibly being TRBD1 (6 bases). V gave up 3 bases and J gave up 8 bases, with 15 bases separating them. The CDR3 spans 15 residues. CDR1 and CDR2 (germline): SGHKS, YYEKEE (reference sequence). DNA of the CDR3: TGTGCCAGCAGCTCTAGTAACGAGGGGGATTCACCCCTCCACTTT. Amino acid sequence: CASSSSNEGDSPLHF.

V gene TRBV6-5 combines with J gene TRBJ1-1; weak D call: TRBD1 (5 bases). V was shortened by 0 bases and J by 5 bases, with 10 bases between the two germline ends. The CDR3 is made up of 14 amino acids. Germline-derived CDR1 and CDR2 are MNHEY and SVGAGI. The CDR3 DNA follows: TGTGCCAGCAGTTACTCTCGGGGGTCGACTGAAGCTTTCTTT. Its translation is CASSYSRGSTEAFF.

CDR3 loop: CASTALDRRNYGYTF. For the CDR3, the DNA is TGTGCCAGCACCGCCTTGGACAGGCGCAACTATGGCTACACCTTC. The chain uses TRBV27 and TRBJ1-2, with 7 nucleotides matching TRBD1. The trim removed 7 bases at V and 2 bases at J, leaving 10 bases unmatched. Germline V gives CDR1 MNHEY, CDR2 SMNVEV (reference sequence). The CDR3 is 15 residues long.

V and J are TRBV6-2 or TRBV6-3 and TRBJ2-7, with D tentatively TRBD1 (5 bases). This CDR3 is built from 13 residues. V shed 4 bases and J shed 3 bases, with 10 bases lying between them. Germline loops: CDR1 MNHEY, CDR2 SVGEGT. Written as DNA, the CDR3 is TGTGCCAGCAGTTCCCTTGACAGCTACGAGCAGTACTTC. Translating gives CASSSLDSYEQYF.

The chain recombines TRBV30 with TRBJ1-5; D unresolved. V lost 2 bases to trimming and J lost 3 bases, with 8 bases between them. The CDR3 contains 13 residues. Per germline, CDR1 GTSNPN and CDR2 SVGIG (reference sequence). The CDR3: CAWSPTVNQPQHF. CDR3 DNA sequence: TGTGCCTGGAGTCCAACGGTCAATCAGCCCCAGCATTTT.

The gene calls are TRBV4-1 and TRBJ2-1, with 7 bases aligning to TRBD1. With V trimmed by 1 base and J by 0 bases, 3 bases remained unmatched. Looked up from germline, CDR1 is MGHRA and CDR2 is YSYEKL. This CDR3 region has 16 residues. CDR3 region: CASSQGRQGSYNEQFF. The CDR3 nucleotides are TGCGCCAGCAGCCAAGGAAGACAGGGCTCCTACAATGAGCAGTTCTTC.

The chain couples TRBV27 to TRBJ2-5, with a weak D call TRBD1 (6 bases). V was trimmed by 4 bases and J by 4 bases, leaving 10 bases between them. The CDR3 is 13 amino acids. Germline V gene lookup returns CDR1 MNHEY and CDR2 SMNVEV (reference sequence). This CDR3 reads CASSSQGGETQYF. CDR3 coding DNA: TGTGCCAGCAGTTCACAAGGGGGAGAGACCCAGTACTTC.